Listed here are 20 T cell receptor beta chains from one sample, sequenced in a study of CD8+CD57+ T cells in acquired aplastic anemia. CDR3 and TCR beta VDJ profiling relied on a genomic DNA template. TCRdb analysed the reads with MiXCR anew, one entry per CDR3 protein. The data hold some 150,000 distinct CDR3 sequences, with 35% to 50% observed a single time. Sequencing was performed on sorted CD4+, CD8+, or CD8+CD57+ T cells (not recorded which) from PBMCs. These receptors were taken from a human donor in good health, serving as a control.

Remarks on this clonotype: A clone one base away is much larger, so this may be a read error. The chain is built from TRBV12-3 or TRBV12-4 and TRBJ1-2; D not resolved. The CDR3 runs to 13 residues. The V and J ends lost 1 base and 7 bases respectively, with 10 bases between them. CDR3 sequence reads: CASSLDKELGYTF. CDR3 coding DNA: TGTGCCAGCAGTTTAGACAAGGAACTTGGCTACACCTTC.

This clonotype was recorded many times. The chain links TRBV11-2 to TRBJ2-1; D may correspond to TRBD1 or TRBD2 (5 bases each). CDR3 length: 14 amino acids. Germline V gives CDR1 SGHAT, CDR2 FQNNGV. The V end was cut by 7 bases, the J end by 5 bases, with 15 bases between. Here the CDR3 reads CASTQIGGNNEQFF. The CDR3 bases are TGTGCCAGCACCCAAATTGGGGGAAACAATGAGCAGTTCTTC.

This clonotype was found once. DNA of the CDR3: TGTGCCAGCAGTTTAGCTAGCGGGAGGGCCCTGAGGTACTTC. This sequence encodes CASSLASGRALRYF. The rearrangement links TRBV12-3 or TRBV12-4 to TRBJ2-5; TRBD2 matches 11 bases. CDR3 length: 14 residues. Trimming cost V 0 bases and J 13 bases; bases outside gene matches: 7.

This clonotype showed up many times. This chain joins TRBV12-3 or TRBV12-4 and TRBJ1-2; 7 nucleotides align to TRBD1. This CDR3 has 14 residues. Losses at the gene ends were 3 bases for V and 4 bases for J; bases not matched to a gene: 5. The CDR3 region is CASSLNRGSYGYTF. The CDR3 coding sequence is TGTGCCAGCAGTTTGAACAGGGGCAGCTATGGCTACACCTTC.

The chain carries TRBV7-2 and TRBJ2-5; unclear D gene. Looked up from germline, CDR1 is SGHTA and CDR2 is FQGNSA. V lost 5 bases to trimming and J lost 7 bases, with 17 bases between them. CDR3 length: 14 residues. DNA for the CDR3: TGTGCCAGCAGCCCTCGTCCCGACCTAAGGACCCAGTACTTC. It is translated as CASSPRPDLRTQYF. Together with reference TRBV7-2 and TRBJ2-5, the CDR3 gives the full variable domain: GAGVSQSPSNKVTEKGKDVELRCDPISGHTALYWYRQSLGQGLEFLIYFQGNSAPDKSGLPSDRFSAERTGGSVSTLTIQRTQQEDSAVYLCASSPRPDLRTQYFGPGTRLLVL.

The table lists this clonotype with many counts. The V call is TRBV20-1, the J call TRBJ1-5, with D possibly being TRBD1 (5 bases). V lost 7 bases and J 0 bases, leaving 10 bases between the germline ends. Looked up from germline, CDR1 is DFQATT and CDR2 is SNEGSKA (reference sequence). CDR3 length: 13 residues. The CDR3 DNA follows: TGCAGTGTAAAAGGGGATAGCAATCAGCCCCAGCATTTT. It translates to CSVKGDSNQPQHF.

The chain couples TRBV20-1 to TRBJ2-1; D possibly corresponds to TRBD2 (6 bases). CDR1 and CDR2 (germline): DFQATT, SNEGSKA (reference sequence). CDR3 length equals 16 residues. Trimming shortened V by 0 bases and J by 6 bases, and 18 bases separated the two germline ends. The CDR3 here is CSARDWGDLTGNEQFF. The CDR3 DNA sequence: TGCAGTGCTAGAGATTGGGGGGATCTTACCGGCAATGAGCAGTTCTTC.

The chain joins TRBV7-2 to TRBJ1-2; D call uncertain. The V end was cut by 3 bases, the J end by 8 bases, with 7 bases between. Germline loops: CDR1 SGHTA, CDR2 FQGNSA. There are 11 residues in the CDR3. DNA for the CDR3: TGTGCCAGCAGCTTTAACGCGGGCTACACCTTC. This translates into CASSFNAGYTF. The whole variable domain, filled in from reference TRBV7-2 and TRBJ1-2, reads GAGVSQSPSNKVTEKGKDVELRCDPISGHTALYWYRQSLGQGLEFLIYFQGNSAPDKSGLPSDRFSAERTGGSVSTLTIQRTQQEDSAVYLCASSFNAGYTFGSGTRLTVV.

This clonotype was observed at least ten times. The chain has TRBV10-3 and TRBJ1-2; TRBD1 aligns across 9 bases. V was pared by 0 bases and J by 5 bases, with 7 bases of the junction left unmatched. The CDR3 has 16 residues. The germline CDR1 and CDR2 sequences are ENHRY and SYGVKD. Here the CDR3 DNA reads TGTGCCATCAGTGAGTCACAGGGGGCTAAGAAATATGGCTACACCTTC. Encoded protein: CAISESQGAKKYGYTF.

As to this clonotype: This is likely a read error, given that the CDR3 carries no conserved phenylalanine or tryptophan at its end. No DNA is shown, since the ends of the CDR3 on it are uncertain; the CDR3 is the one TCRdb lists. The chain is built from TRBV20-1 and TRBJ2-7; TRBD2 was called by the table and not checked on the DNA. Germline V gene lookup returns CDR1 DFQATT and CDR2 SNEGSKA (reference sequence). The CDR3 totals 15 residues, both ends included. The CDR3 protein is CSARATTSGEYERYL.

This clonotype was detected ten times or more. The J gene is TRBJ2-7, the V gene TRBV5-1; tentatively, D is TRBD2 (7 bases). The CDR3 has 15 residues. With 3 bases removed from V and 3 bases from J, the gap between germline ends came to 16 bases. Per germline, CDR1 SGHRS and CDR2 YFSETQ. Written as DNA, the CDR3 is TGCGCCAGCAGCTGGAGGGGGGGGCAGAGCTACGAGCAGTACTTC. Amino acids: CASSWRGGQSYEQYF.

This clonotype was detected a few times. V is TRBV19 and J is TRBJ1-2; 7 bases match TRBD1. V lost 10 bases and J lost 2; bases outside the gene matches: 7. The CDR3 contains 13 residues. Germline V gives CDR1 LNHDA, CDR2 SQIVND (reference sequence). In DNA, the CDR3 is TGTGCCACGCGGGACAGTTTGAACTATGGCTACACCTTC. As protein: CATRDSLNYGYTF. Full variable domain (missing parts from reference TRBV19 and TRBJ1-2): DGGITQSPKYLFRKEGQNVTLSCEQNLNHDAMYWYRQDPGQGLRLIYYSQIVNDFQKGDIAEGYSVSREKKESFPLTVTSAQKNPTAFYLCATRDSLNYGYTFGSGTRLTVV.

This clonotype was picked up many times. This chain links TRBV7-8 with TRBJ1-1; D not resolved. This CDR3 spans 13 amino acids. V was cut by 2 bases and J by 2 bases, with 6 bases left in between. CDR1 is SGHVS and CDR2 is FQNEAQ in the germline V gene. For the CDR3, the DNA is TGTGCCAGCAGCTTAAGCGGAAACACTGAAGCTTTCTTT. This sequence encodes CASSLSGNTEAFF.

This clonotype was detected many times. This chain connects TRBV27 to TRBJ1-2, with 9 positions matching TRBD1. Per the germline V gene, CDR1 is MNHEY and CDR2 is SMNVEV (reference sequence). The CDR3 is made up of 16 amino acids. V shed 5 bases and J 6 bases; nucleotides not matched to a gene: 13. The CDR3 reads CASSPRDRAYSNGYTF. CDR3 nucleotides: TGTGCCAGCAGTCCACGGGACAGGGCGTACAGTAATGGCTACACCTTC.

This clonotype was detected ten times or more. The chain has TRBV7-2 and TRBJ2-3, with D perhaps TRBD1 (6 bases). V dropped 1 base and J dropped 3 bases, with 11 bases sitting between them. Germline-derived CDR1 and CDR2 are SGHTA and FQGNSA. The CDR3 is 15 residues long. The CDR3 loop is CASSLGRGPTDTQYF. The CDR3 DNA follows: TGTGCCAGCAGCTTAGGCAGGGGACCAACAGATACGCAGTATTTT.

As DNA, the CDR3 is TGCAGTGCTAGCATCCTCGGACCGAATTCACCCCTCCACTTT. Translation gives CSASILGPNSPLHF. The rearrangement uses TRBV20-1 and TRBJ1-6; D unresolved. This CDR3 is built from 14 residues. Between the trimmed V and J ends, which lost 3 bases and 7 bases, there was a span of 13 bases. Germline V lookup: CDR1 DFQATT, CDR2 SNEGSKA (reference sequence).

This clonotype was recorded a few times. The chain uses TRBV27 and TRBJ2-7, with D perhaps assigned TRBD1 or TRBD2 (6 bases each). The length of the CDR3 is 16 residues. V shed 5 bases and J shed 5 bases, with 22 bases lying between them. Germline CDR1 is MNHEY and CDR2 is SMNVEV (reference sequence). DNA for the CDR3: TGTGCCAGCAGTCGAACGCTCGGGGGACAAAAAAACGAGCAGTACTTC. Its translation: CASSRTLGGQKNEQYF.

At least ten counts were recorded for this clonotype. The gene calls are TRBV24-1 and TRBJ2-7, with TRBD1 matching 8 bases. The CDR3 is 16 residues long. Trimming removed 5 bases from V and 1 base from J; junction bases left unmatched: 9. CDR1 and CDR2 from the germline V gene are KGHDR and SFDVKD. The CDR3, as DNA: TGTGCCACCAGTGCCGCGACCGGGACAGGTTCCTACGAGCAGTACTTC. Translating it yields CATSAATGTGSYEQYF.

The genes are TRBV15 and TRBJ1-6; 8 bases are shared with TRBD1. The CDR3 runs 15 residues. Germline V gives CDR1 LNHNV, CDR2 YYDKDF (reference sequence). After removal of 5 bases from V and 8 bases from J, the junction contained 8 bases not matched to a gene. The CDR3 DNA reads as TGTGCCACCAGCTGGGGACAGGACGGGGATTCACCCCTCCACTTT. Translation gives CATSWGQDGDSPLHF.

The V and J genes are TRBV30 and TRBJ1-1; no clear D. This CDR3 comprises 12 residues. The V gene's germline CDR1 is GTSNPN and CDR2 SVGIG (reference sequence). The ends were cut back, 2 bases at V and 4 bases at J, with 8 bases in the middle. This chain's CDR3 is CAWSPGGTEAFF. The CDR3 DNA follows: TGTGCCTGGAGTCCAGGTGGCACTGAAGCTTTCTTT.